This T cell receptor (beta chain) was captured in a study of blood T cell repertoires in COVID-19. The method was immunoSEQ multiplex PCR; TCRdb's version includes in-frame clones alone and lacks a portion of them. The sample includes 250,000 to 350,000 clones, under 85% of them seen just once. The CDR3 length is 15 residues. V lost 2 bases and J lost 8; bases outside the gene matches: 11. Germline CDR1 MNHEY, CDR2 SMNVEV (reference sequence). The receptor's source is a human donor with COVID-19, enrolled during active disease. The donor label of this sample is uncertain. The sample consisted of peripheral blood. This chain uses TRBV27 with TRBJ1-2, with TRBD1 identical over 7 bases. CDR3 sequence: CASSLEPGTANGYTF. In DNA form, the CDR3 reads TGTGCCAGCAGTTTAGAGCCCGGGACAGCCAACGGCTACACCTTC.